The rows below give T cell receptor beta chains drawn from one sample of a study of T cells in Graves' hyperthyroidism and ophthalmopathy. TCRdb recomputed calls from the multiplex PCR reads with MiXCR, one row per CDR3 protein. The sample carries about 530,000 distinct CDR3 sequences, roughly a sixth recorded once. The source material was blood. Every receptor here comes from a woman under 30 with Graves' ophthalmopathy. Both conserved end residues are part of each CDR3. A D gene is named only where the DNA matches it firmly. The size of a clone is reported for some rows only, either as once, few or many, or as a class for expanded clones.

D | J | V | size | DNA | CDR3
- | TRBJ1-1 | TRBV10-3 | many | TGTGCCATCAGCAAAACAGGGCCGAACACTGAAGCTTTCTTT | CAISKTGPNTEAFF
- | TRBJ2-1 | TRBV20-1 | - | TGCAGTGCTTCCGACGACATAGGGTGGAATGAGCAGTTCTTC | CSASDDIGWNEQFF
- | TRBJ1-2 | TRBV29-1 | few | TGCAGCGTTGACGTCCGAAGCTATGGCTACACCTTC | CSVDVRSYGYTF
TRBD2 | TRBJ2-7 | TRBV2 | many | TGTGCCAGCGTTCCAACTAGCGGGAGTACCTACGAGCAGTACTTC | CASVPTSGSTYEQYF
TRBD1 | TRBJ2-7 | TRBV5-6 | many | TGTGCCAGCAGCCGGGCAGGGGGTCCGGGCTACGAGCAGTACTTC | CASSRAGGPGYEQYF
TRBD1 | TRBJ2-3 | TRBV28 | many | TGTGCCAGCACAAACCAGGGGGAGCTCACAGATACGCAGTATTTT | CASTNQGELTDTQYF
TRBD1 | TRBJ1-2 | TRBV12-3/TRBV12-4 | few | TGTGCCAGCAGCCTTTCTGGGGACAGCCGTATTCGCACCTTC | CASSLSGDSRIRTF
- | TRBJ2-5 | TRBV3-1 | few | TGTGCCAGCAGCGTAGGTGGGAGGGGGCTAGAGACCCAGTACTTC | CASSVGGRGLETQYF
- | TRBJ2-3 | TRBV30 | many | TGTGCCCGCGGGACCGACGTGGGAGATACGCAGTATTTT | CARGTDVGDTQYF
- | TRBJ1-5 | TRBV6-2/TRBV6-3 | many | TGTGCCAGCAGTTACTCGGCCCGAAATCAGCCCCAGCATTTT | CASSYSARNQPQHF
TRBD1 | TRBJ1-2 | TRBV2 | many | TGTGCCAGCAGAGGGGACAGCGAGTGGTATGGCTACACCTTC | CASRGDSEWYGYTF
- | TRBJ2-4 | TRBV7-9 | - | TGTGCCAGCAGCTTAGCTACTGGGGCCAAAAACATTCAGTACTTC | CASSLATGAKNIQYF
TRBD2 | TRBJ2-2 | TRBV2 | many | TGTGCCAGCAGGAGGCGGGGGGGCCAAGAGGCCGGGGAGCTGTTTTTT | CASRRRGGQEAGELFF
- | TRBJ2-2 | TRBV28 | - | TGTGCCAGCAGTTTACCCGGGGGAGGTGGCACCGGGGAGCTGTTTTTT | CASSLPGGGGTGELFF
TRBD1 | TRBJ2-2 | TRBV9 | - | TGTGCCAGCAGCCACGGGACAGGGAAATCGAACACCGGGGAGCTGTTTTTT | CASSHGTGKSNTGELFF
- | TRBJ1-2 | TRBV29-1 | few | TGCAGCGTTGAAGATCGAGGGCAGGACTATGGCTACACCTTC | CSVEDRGQDYGYTF
TRBD1 | TRBJ1-5 | TRBV6-2/TRBV6-3 | many | TGTGCCAGCCAAGACAGGGGTGGACAGCCCCAGCATTTT | CASQDRGGQPQHF
TRBD2 | TRBJ2-1 | TRBV13 | - | TGTGCCAGCAGCTTTAGCGGGATCCCCTACAATGAGCAGTTCTTC | CASSFSGIPYNEQFF
TRBD2 | TRBJ2-5 | TRBV20-1 | - | TGCAGTGCTAGACAAAAATTGGGACTAGTTCCGGAGACCCAGTACTTC | CSARQKLGLVPETQYF
TRBD2 | TRBJ2-5 | TRBV2 | many | TGTGCCAGCAGCGGACTAGCGGGGGGCCGGGAGACCCAGTACTTC | CASSGLAGGRETQYF
- | TRBJ1-1 | TRBV3-1 | many | TGTGCCAGCAGCCAAGGACAACTGAACACTGAAGCTTTCTTT | CASSQGQLNTEAFF
TRBD1 | TRBJ2-5 | TRBV27 | few | TGTGCCAGCACCGACAGGGGGCTACCAAAGACCCAGTACTTC | CASTDRGLPKTQYF
TRBD1 | TRBJ1-1 | TRBV5-1 | many | TGCGCCAGCAGCCGACAGGGATACACTGAAGCTTTCTTT | CASSRQGYTEAFF
TRBD1 | TRBJ1-4 | TRBV7-2 | - | TGTGCCAGCAGCTTTGCATTTCCGGGACAGGGGTACGAAAAACTGTTTTTT | CASSFAFPGQGYEKLFF
TRBD1 | TRBJ2-7 | TRBV7-6 | few | TGTGCCAGCAGCTTAGACAGGGGGAGCGACGAGCAGTACTTC | CASSLDRGSDEQYF
- | TRBJ2-1 | TRBV2 | many | TGTGCCAGCATGAATTTTCCCTACTCCTACAATGAGCAGTTCTTC | CASMNFPYSYNEQFF
- | TRBJ2-7 | TRBV11-2 | many | TGTGCCAGCAGCCCCCAAGGGACACGGGGTAACGAGCAGTACTTC | CASSPQGTRGNEQYF
- | TRBJ2-2 | TRBV2 | few | TGTGCCAGCAGACGGCGCGGGGGCCGAAACACCGGGGAGCTGTTTTTT | CASRRRGGRNTGELFF
- | TRBJ1-3 | TRBV19 | - | TGTGCCAGTAGTGTAACAGGGGGAAACACCATATATTTT | CASSVTGGNTIYF
- | TRBJ1-2 | TRBV30 | few | TGTGCCTGGGGTGTCTCCAGCGATGGCTACACCTTC | CAWGVSSDGYTF
- | TRBJ2-2 | TRBV6-1 | many | TGTGCCAGCAGTGAAGCTAGCGGGAACACCGGGGAGCTGTTTTTT | CASSEASGNTGELFF
- | TRBJ2-5 | TRBV7-2 | many | TGTGCCAGCAACCTAGACCCCATCGAGACCCAGTACTTC | CASNLDPIETQYF
TRBD2 | TRBJ2-3 | TRBV2 | many | TGTGCCAGCAGTGGGGGTAGCGGGAACACAGATACGCAGTATTTT | CASSGGSGNTDTQYF
TRBD1 | TRBJ1-2 | TRBV2 | many | TGTGCCAGCATCCCGGACAGGACCAACTATGGCTACACCTTC | CASIPDRTNYGYTF
- | TRBJ2-7 | TRBV28 | few | TGTGCCAGCTGGGCGGAAAACTACGAGCAGTACTTC | CASWAENYEQYF
- | TRBJ1-1 | TRBV20-1 | - | TGCAGTGCTAGAGAGGACCTAGTCGAGGCTTTCTTT | CSAREDLVEAFF
TRBD2 | TRBJ2-3 | TRBV20-1 | few | TGCAGTGCTAGACAGGGGACTAGCGGGAGGCTGGAAGATACGCAGTATTTT | CSARQGTSGRLEDTQYF
TRBD1 | TRBJ1-2 | TRBV20-1 | few | TGCAGTGCAAAAACCGGGACAGGGCTGGGCTACACCTTC | CSAKTGTGLGYTF
TRBD1 | TRBJ2-7 | TRBV28 | many | TGTGCCAGCAGCCGACAGGGCCGTTTCCACGAGCAGTACTTC | CASSRQGRFHEQYF
- | TRBJ1-5 | TRBV6-2/TRBV6-3 | - | TGTGCCAGCAGTTACGAGGGTCATCAGCCCCAGCATTTT | CASSYEGHQPQHF
- | TRBJ2-1 | TRBV3-1 | many | TGTGCCAGCAGCCACGGCGACAATGAGCAGTTCTTC | CASSHGDNEQFF
- | TRBJ2-1 | TRBV6-5 | - | TGTGCCAGCAGTTATGGGCAGGGTGAACAGTTCTTC | CASSYGQGEQFF
- | TRBJ2-1 | TRBV29-1 | - | TGCAGCGTTGTTCTGTGGGCCAGGGCCTATGAGCAGTTCTTC | CSVVLWARAYEQFF
TRBD1 | TRBJ1-2 | TRBV28 | many | TGTGCCAGCAGTCCCCGGGACAGAGATTATGGCTACACCTTC | CASSPRDRDYGYTF
- | TRBJ1-1 | TRBV28 | few | TGTGCCAGCAGATCCCCCTCGGGGCCGAGAACTGAAGCTTTCTTT | CASRSPSGPRTEAFF
TRBD2 | TRBJ2-2 | TRBV18 | few | TGTGCCAGCTCATATAGCGGGGCTTCCACCGGGGAGCTGTTTTTT | CASSYSGASTGELFF
- | TRBJ1-3 | TRBV5-1 | few | TGCGCCAGCAGCTTGTCAGGGGACGCTGGAAACACCATATATTTT | CASSLSGDAGNTIYF
TRBD2 | TRBJ2-1 | TRBV11-2 | many | TGTGCCAGCAGCTTAATTGAAGGCGGGGGGGACAATGAGCAGTTCTTC | CASSLIEGGGDNEQFF
TRBD2 | TRBJ2-7 | TRBV20-1 | many | TGCAGTGCTAAGACTAGCGGGATCCGGTTTGGCTCCTACGAGCAGTACTTC | CSAKTSGIRFGSYEQYF
- | TRBJ2-1 | TRBV20-1 | - | TGCAGTGCTAGAGACCCCCCTAGCGCACAAGGCAGTGAGCAGTTCTTC | CSARDPPSAQGSEQFF
TRBD1 | TRBJ2-7 | TRBV6-1 | many | TGTGCCAGCAGTGAATCTGGGACAGGGTCCGACGAGCAGTACTTC | CASSESGTGSDEQYF
TRBD1 | TRBJ2-7 | TRBV5-5 | many | TGTGCCAGCAGCTTTGACAGGGACCTCTCCTACGAGCAGTACTTC | CASSFDRDLSYEQYF
TRBD1 | TRBJ1-1 | TRBV29-1 | - | TGCAGCGTTACCCCCGGGACAGGGGGCTACACTGAAGCTTTCTTT | CSVTPGTGGYTEAFF
- | TRBJ1-2 | TRBV27 | few | TGTGCCAGCGGGGGGGGCGGCTATGGCTACACCTTC | CASGGGGYGYTF
- | TRBJ2-5 | TRBV5-5 | few | TGTGCCAGCAGCGTGGAGCAAGAGACCCAGTACTTC | CASSVEQETQYF
- | TRBJ2-7 | TRBV6-5 | few | TGTGCCAGCAGAACAGGTCTTACGAGCTCCTACGAGCAGTACTTC | CASRTGLTSSYEQYF
- | TRBJ1-2 | TRBV18 | many | TGTGCCAGCTCACCACCGTCCGCTTCTAACTATGGCTACACCTTC | CASSPPSASNYGYTF